This T cell receptor beta chain was sequenced in a study of spatial heterogeneity in lung cancer (dated by TCRdb to the late 2010s). With respect to the entire study: Beta-chain transcripts were consistently detected in greater numbers than alpha-chain transcripts, which likely reflects a higher abundance of beta-chain transcripts. In tumor regions, TCR transcript counts showed a strong correlation with a T cell transcriptional module score from matched bulk RNA-seq. In the raw uncorrected reads, each unique combination of TCR and UMI appeared on average more than ten times. In non-small cell lung cancer, the study quantitatively compared TCR alpha and beta repertoires across several tumor regions, matched nontumor lung, and blood. TCR repertoire features were related to nonsynonymous mutation counts determined by whole-exome sequencing of tumor tissue. Both alpha and beta chains were TCR-sequenced in fewer than 250 tumor regions, under 80 matched nontumor lung samples and around 50 PBMC samples obtained at surgery.

What this sample's time point label stands for: sample taken at primary tumor resection. Donors were about 70 patients with early-stage, untreated non-small cell lung cancer from the lung TRACERx cohort. Without any cell sorting, TCR sequencing was performed on whole RNA extracted either from tumor and nontumor lung tissue or from cryopreserved PBMC samples. Patients were selected for TCR sequencing only if sufficient RNA was available from at least two tumor regions. Before being selected, tumor and adjacent nontumor lung specimens were reviewed by a lung pathologist. The protocol used for the library was 5' RACE. TCRdb records NextSeq 500 as the sequencer. In the TCR library protocol, a unique molecular identifier was attached to each TCR cDNA molecule so that PCR and sequencing errors could be corrected. The authors' pipeline ran thus. Decombinator tools were used for TCR identification, UMI-based error correction and CDR3 extraction. Expanded TCRs were defined as those above a frequency of 2 per 1,000, corresponding to the top 1% of the tumor frequency distribution. Expanded tumor TCRs statistically deemed absent (corrected P<0.05) from at least one tumor region were classed as regional, and all other expanded tumor TCRs were classed as ubiquitous. Rényi diversity was computed with the R vegan package after subsampling each repertoire 100 times to 5,000 TCRs. To build CDR3 similarity networks, amino acid triplet string-kernel similarity was used, and CDR3s were connected when their pairwise similarity was above 0.82. Using fastp trimming at Q25 and MiXCR clonotype assembly, TCRdb reanalyzed the public sequencing data and kept in-frame beta chains. Each entry merges the rows of one CDR3 protein and shows their most common DNA and genes. The V and J calls and clone size are TCRdb's, not the authors'. The sample contains some 7,000 distinct CDR3 sequences, 14% of them found a single time. Around 10% of the sample lies in the top ten.

This clonotype is medium-sized (0.01 to 0.1%). Its antigen is still unknown. Base-call qualities are not available, and no considerably larger clone is one nucleotide away. Overall study outcomes, separate from this receptor: The number of expanded intratumoral alpha and beta TCRs correlated with the tumor nonsynonymous mutation count. Counts of ubiquitous and regional expanded TCRs correlated with counts of ubiquitous and regional nonsynonymous mutations, respectively. Confirming at a functional level the hypothesis that regional TCRs recognize regional mutations was considered to require additional single-cell paired TCR alpha and beta sequencing. TCR-seq coverage of tumor T cells was estimated at only roughly 7.7% for alpha chains and 12% to 15% for beta chains.

Compared with germline, V lacks 4 bases and J lacks 11 bases; bases without a gene match: 7. Based on the germline V gene (reference sequence), the CDR1 and CDR2 sequences are SEHNR and FQNEAQ. The CDR3 sequence holds 13 residues, the cysteine and phenylalanine included. The only DNA kept is the CDR3, 39 bases in frame from the first base. Sample: lung tumor tissue, taken at surgery. The chain employs TRBV7-9 and TRBJ1-1, and 10 junctional nucleotides match TRBD1. The sequence was collected from a female donor with early-stage non-small cell lung cancer. The nucleotide sequence reads TGTGCCAGCAGCTCTGGGACAGGGGCGGCGGCTTTCTTT. It specifies CASSSGTGAAAFF.